Listed below are T cell receptor beta chains from one sample, sequenced in a study of T cell responses to AZD1222 COVID-19 vaccine. The data were produced by immunoSEQ multiplex PCR, yet TCRdb's version contains in-frame clones alone and is incomplete. The data show about 97,000 clones, with 87% seen just once and around 9.6% held by the top ten. This specimen was peripheral blood, taken 28 days after the second AZD1222 dose. These TCRs come from an adult who received the AZD1222 COVID-19 vaccine. Both conserved end residues are part of each CDR3. The size field is filled for only some rows; it gives once, few, many or a size class.

CDR3	size	J	V
CASSVDIGQGRVSGANVLTF	once	TRBJ2-6	TRBV9
CASRPRGGTDGYTF	NA	TRBJ1-2	TRBV6-5
CASSLGVTSGQETQYF	NA	TRBJ2-5	TRBV5-1
CASSETQGPHQPQHF	NA	TRBJ1-5	TRBV6-1
CASSLLRVGTEAFF	NA	TRBJ1-1	TRBV7-2
CASSWGTGNQPQHF	NA	TRBJ1-5	TRBV5-1
CASSYGRLVWTEAFF	NA	TRBJ1-1	TRBV6-5
CASSTGTEDINTQYF	NA	TRBJ2-3	TRBV6-5
CAISEQGFGGANVLTF	NA	TRBJ2-6	TRBV10-3
CASSSSVGTSGYEQYF	few	TRBJ2-7	TRBV4-2
CASSIKGSTRTGELFF	NA	TRBJ2-2	TRBV19
CASSGGAFSMDEQFF	NA	TRBJ2-1	TRBV9
CASSPLQVSQETQYF	once	TRBJ2-5	TRBV5-1
CASSLIGPSGTSEQFF	NA	TRBJ2-1	TRBV7-3
CASSLVKTSGRGDEQFF	NA	TRBJ2-1	TRBV5-1
CSVEDPGTSGRDSAYEQYF	NA	TRBJ2-7	TRBV29-1
CASTANTGELFF	NA	TRBJ2-2	TRBV27
CASSLSGSTDTQYF	NA	TRBJ2-3	TRBV5-6
CASSLGGMGNTIYF	once	TRBJ1-3	TRBV7-9
CASSQQGTAYNSPLHF	NA	TRBJ1-6	TRBV18
CACETGGWDGYTF	NA	TRBJ1-2	TRBV30
CASSPRQGRDSPLHF	once	TRBJ1-6	TRBV9
CASSEAPPEETQYF	NA	TRBJ2-5	TRBV2